This entry lists 4 T cell receptor beta chains sequenced from one sample in a study of blood T cell repertoires in COVID-19. Assay: immunoSEQ multiplex PCR; the TCRdb copy retains only in-frame clones and omits some. Counted here are approximately 120,000 clones, approximately 85% occurring once; the ten biggest clones make up 9.5% to 15%. Sequencing was done on a sample of peripheral blood. These receptors were obtained from a human donor in a cohort sampled during active COVID-19.

The V gene is TRBV3-1 (or the pseudogene TRBV3-2), the J gene TRBJ2-1; 13 nucleotides match TRBD2. Looked up from germline, CDR1 is LGHDT and CDR2 is YNNKEL (reference sequence). This CDR3 contains 15 residues. The junction had 1 base not matched to a gene; V was cut back by 1 base and J by 7 bases. CDR3 bases: TGTGCCAGCAGCCAAGGACTAGCGGGGGGAAATGAGCAGTTCTTC. Protein: CASSQGLAGGNEQFF.

This sequence joins TRBV12-3 or TRBV12-4 and TRBJ2-7; TRBD1 might be the D (6 bases). V lost 5 bases and J lost 5, with 13 bases in between. This CDR3 has 13 residues. CDR3 DNA sequence: TGTGCCAGCAGTACTAGGGGGACCCACGAGCAGTACTTC. Its protein is CASSTRGTHEQYF.

This chain joins TRBV11-3 and TRBJ2-2, with a tentative D call TRBD2 (6 bases). Trimming shortened V by 8 bases and J by 2 bases, and 12 bases separated the two germline ends. Germline V CDR1 and CDR2: SGHNT, YENEEA. The CDR3 extends over 14 amino acids. The CDR3 here is CASGGGSNTGELFF. CDR3 bases: TGTGCCAGCGGGGGAGGCAGTAACACCGGGGAGCTGTTTTTT.

This clone was seen many times. The chain is built from TRBV6-1 and TRBJ2-7; 13 bases fit TRBD2. V gave up 2 bases and J gave up 0 bases; unmatched junction bases: 4. CDR3 length: 17 amino acids. Germline CDR1 MNHNS, CDR2 SASEGT. CDR3 coding DNA: TGTGCCAGCAGTGAAAGGACTAGCGGGGGTCCCTCCTACGAGCAGTACTTC. Its protein is CASSERTSGGPSYEQYF.